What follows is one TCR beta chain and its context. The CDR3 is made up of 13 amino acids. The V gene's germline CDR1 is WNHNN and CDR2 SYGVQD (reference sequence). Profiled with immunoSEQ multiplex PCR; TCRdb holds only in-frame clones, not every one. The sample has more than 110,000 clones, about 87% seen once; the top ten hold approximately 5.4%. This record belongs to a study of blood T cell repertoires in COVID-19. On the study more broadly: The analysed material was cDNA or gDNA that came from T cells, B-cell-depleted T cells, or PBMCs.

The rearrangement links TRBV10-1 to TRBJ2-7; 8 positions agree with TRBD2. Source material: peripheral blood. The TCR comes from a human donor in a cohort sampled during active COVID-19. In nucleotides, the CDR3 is TGCGCTATGGGAAGCGGGGGATCCTACGAGCAGTACTTC. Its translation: CAMGSGGSYEQYF.